This T cell receptor (beta chain) was captured in a study of control samples from healthy donors and cancer patients (dated by TCRdb to the early 2020s). A word on this clone: This receptor's antigen is unknown. No much larger clone is present one base from it, and per-base qualities are unavailable.

The library came from the immunoSEQ multiplex PCR assay. Held by TCRdb, this immuneACCESS table contains in-frame sequences only and omits some clones. Under half of the omission traces to an unresolved V gene where checked; the cause of the rest is unknown. The sample table lists tens of thousands of clones, 86% of them with a count of one. 1.3% of the sample belongs to the ten largest clones. V and J lose 1 base and 6 bases, and a span of 7 bases separates them. Per the germline V gene, SQVTM is the CDR1 and ANQGSEA is the CDR2. Counted from cysteine to phenylalanine, this CDR3 has 12 amino acids. Only the CDR3 DNA stays, 36 bases, in frame from base 1.

The V and J genes are TRBV29-1 and TRBJ2-1, with no confident D gene call. The sequencing input was blood. The sequence derives from a woman between 45 and 60 years old in good health. The nucleotides read TGCAGCGTTGAAGGGGTGAGCAATGAGCAGTTCTTC. The translation is CSVEGVSNEQFF.